These 13 T cell receptor beta chains were all obtained from the same sample, sequenced in a study of control samples from healthy donors and cancer patients. The data were produced by immunoSEQ multiplex PCR, yet TCRdb's version contains in-frame clones alone and is incomplete. In the table there are 150,000 to 200,000 clones, approximately 90% of which are singletons. The source material was blood. Source of these receptors: a man in his thirties or forties in good health.

V gene TRBV19 combines with J gene TRBJ1-5; D remains ambiguous. V was shortened by 3 bases and J by 1 base, with 22 bases between the two germline ends. Germline CDR1 and CDR2: LNHDA and SQIVND (reference sequence). The CDR3 length is 19 residues. CDR3 amino acids: CASSISPTSSARSNQPQHF. The CDR3, as DNA: TGTGCCAGTAGTATTTCCCCAACCTCATCCGCCAGGAGCAATCAGCCCCAGCATTTT.

The gene calls are TRBV11-2 and TRBJ2-3; TRBD2 aligns across 9 bases. J lost 2 bases, V lost 6 bases, and 6 bases had no gene match. CDR1 is SGHAT, CDR2 FQNNGV, per germline. The CDR3 is made up of 15 amino acids. CDR3 residues: CASSPSGRITDTQYF. The CDR3 coding sequence is TGTGCCAGCAGTCCCAGCGGGAGGATCACAGATACGCAGTATTTT.

The rearrangement links TRBV11-2 to TRBJ2-3, with D unresolved. There are 16 residues in the CDR3. Germline-derived CDR1 and CDR2 are SGHAT and FQNNGV. V was shortened by 0 bases and J by 2 bases, with 12 bases between the two germline ends. The chain's CDR3 is CASSLESLSATDTQYF. The DNA for the CDR3 is TGTGCCAGCAGCTTAGAGTCTTTGTCAGCCACAGATACGCAGTATTTT.

The V call is TRBV5-1, the J call TRBJ2-1; weak D call: TRBD2 (7 bases). Germline V lookup: CDR1 SGHRS, CDR2 YFSETQ. The CDR3 spans 17 residues. Trimming stripped 0 bases from V and 7 bases from J, with 20 bases between. The CDR3 sequence: CASSLVARGQAGNEQFF. CDR3 bases: TGCGCCAGCAGCTTGGTGGCGCGGGGGCAGGCGGGAAATGAGCAGTTCTTC.

CDR3 sequence: CASSPHRVSNYGYTF. CDR3 nucleotides: TGTGCCAGCAGTCCCCACAGGGTATCTAACTATGGCTACACCTTC. This sequence joins TRBV27 and TRBJ1-2; tentatively, D is TRBD1 (6 bases). This CDR3 region has 15 residues. CDR1 is MNHEY, CDR2 SMNVEV, per germline (reference sequence). V shed 5 bases and J shed 0 bases, with 13 bases lying between them.

The CDR3 region has the DNA TGTGCCAGTAGAACCACCAGGGGCGTTAACTATGGCTACACCTTC. Translating gives CASRTTRGVNYGYTF. The rearrangement links TRBV19 to TRBJ1-2; TRBD1 might be the D (6 bases). Looked up from germline, CDR1 is LNHDA and CDR2 is SQIVND (reference sequence). Trimming left V 6 bases short and J 1 base short, with 15 bases between. This CDR3 is built from 15 residues.

The rearrangement uses TRBV20-1 and TRBJ1-3; D remains unclear. This CDR3 comprises 14 residues. V lost 3 bases to trimming and J lost 0 bases, with 9 bases between them. Germline loops: CDR1 DFQATT, CDR2 SNEGSKA (reference sequence). CDR3 in DNA: TGCAGTGCTAGTGAGAGCTACTCTGGAAACACCATATATTTT. Protein: CSASESYSGNTIYF.

The chain has TRBV10-3 and TRBJ2-3, with D unresolved. The CDR3 is made up of 15 amino acids. Germline V CDR1 and CDR2: ENHRY, SYGVKD. The V and J ends lost 0 bases and 2 bases respectively, with 9 bases between them. The CDR3 sequence: CAISESMGPTDTQYF. CDR3 bases: TGTGCCATCAGTGAGTCGATGGGTCCCACAGATACGCAGTATTTT.

The chain couples TRBV6-2 or TRBV6-3 to TRBJ2-2; 9 bases align to TRBD1. The CDR3 is 17 amino acids. The germline CDR1 and CDR2 sequences are MNHEY and SVGEGT. Trimming at V came to 2 bases and at J to 7 bases, leaving 11 bases not matched to a gene. CDR3 nucleotide sequence: TGTGCCAGCAGTTACGCGGTCCGGGACAGGGCTTACGGGGAGCTGTTTTTT. This sequence encodes CASSYAVRDRAYGELFF.

V usage is TRBV24-1 and J usage is TRBJ2-1, with TRBD2 as a possible D gene (5 bases). V shed 4 bases and J shed 4 bases, with 10 bases lying between them. Germline V gene data show CDR1 as KGHDR and CDR2 as SFDVKD. This CDR3 region has 14 residues. DNA for the CDR3: TGTGCCACCAGTGACCCACGGGGATACAATGAGCAGTTCTTC. It codes for CATSDPRGYNEQFF.

The V and J genes are TRBV10-3 and TRBJ1-6; D gene uncertain. The CDR3 contains 15 residues. Trimming left V 2 bases short and J 10 bases short, with 15 bases between. Germline V gene lookup returns CDR1 ENHRY and CDR2 SYGVKD. CDR3 in DNA: TGTGCCATCAGTGAGGTCCGGGGAGGGCGGTCACCCCTCCACTTT. Its translation: CAISEVRGGRSPLHF.

The chain combines TRBV28 with TRBJ1-5, with 10 bases fitting TRBD1. The length of the CDR3 is 19 residues. Germline assignment: CDR1 MDHEN and CDR2 SYDVKM. The V segment lost 5 bases and the J segment 1 base; nucleotides outside the gene matches: 14. The CDR3 spells CASSRFRDRGPGSNQPQHF. The CDR3 region has the DNA TGTGCCAGCAGTCGCTTCCGGGACAGGGGTCCCGGGAGCAATCAGCCCCAGCATTTT.

The gene calls are TRBV5-8 and TRBJ1-2; a weak D match, TRBD1 (5 bases). Trimming left V 0 bases short and J 6 bases short, with 12 bases between. Germline CDR1 reads SGHTS; CDR2 reads YDEGEE. CDR3 length: 14 amino acids. In DNA form, the CDR3 reads TGTGCCAGCAGCTTGGTCCTGGGAGGGGATGGCTACACCTTC. Its protein is CASSLVLGGDGYTF.